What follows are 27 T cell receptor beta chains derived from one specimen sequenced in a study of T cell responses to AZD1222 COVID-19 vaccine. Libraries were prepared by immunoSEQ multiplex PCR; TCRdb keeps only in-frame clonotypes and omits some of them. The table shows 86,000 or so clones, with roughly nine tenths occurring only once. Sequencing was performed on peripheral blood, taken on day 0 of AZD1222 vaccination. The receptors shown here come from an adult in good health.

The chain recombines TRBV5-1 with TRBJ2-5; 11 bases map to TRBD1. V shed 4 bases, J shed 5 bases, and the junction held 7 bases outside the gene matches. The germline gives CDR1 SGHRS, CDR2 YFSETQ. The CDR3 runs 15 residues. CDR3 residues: CASSMGDRGTETQYF. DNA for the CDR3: TGCGCCAGCAGCATGGGGGACAGGGGGACGGAGACCCAGTACTTC.

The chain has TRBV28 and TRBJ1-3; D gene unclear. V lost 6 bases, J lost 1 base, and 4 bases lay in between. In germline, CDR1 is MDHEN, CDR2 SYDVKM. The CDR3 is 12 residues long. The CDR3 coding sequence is TGTGCCAGCAGAATTTCTGGAAACACCATATATTTT. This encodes CASRISGNTIYF. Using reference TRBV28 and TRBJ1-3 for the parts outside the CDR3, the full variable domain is DVKVTQSSRYLVKRTGEKVFLECVQDMDHENMFWYRQDPGLGLRLIYFSYDVKMKEKGDIPEGYSVSREKKERFSLILESASTNQTSMYLCASRISGNTIYFGEGSWLTVV.

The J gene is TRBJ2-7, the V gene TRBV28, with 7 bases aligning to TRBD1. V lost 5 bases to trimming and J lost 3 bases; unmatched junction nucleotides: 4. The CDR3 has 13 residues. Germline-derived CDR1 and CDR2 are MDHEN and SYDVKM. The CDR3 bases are TGTGCCAGCAGTCGGACAGGAGACTACGAGCAGTACTTC. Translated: CASSRTGDYEQYF.

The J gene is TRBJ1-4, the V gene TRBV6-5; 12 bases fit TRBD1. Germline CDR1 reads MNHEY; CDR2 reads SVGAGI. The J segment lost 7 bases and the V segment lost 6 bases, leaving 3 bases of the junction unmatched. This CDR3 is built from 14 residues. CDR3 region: CASRAGQGAEKLFF. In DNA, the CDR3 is TGTGCCAGCAGGGCGGGACAGGGGGCTGAAAAACTGTTTTTT.

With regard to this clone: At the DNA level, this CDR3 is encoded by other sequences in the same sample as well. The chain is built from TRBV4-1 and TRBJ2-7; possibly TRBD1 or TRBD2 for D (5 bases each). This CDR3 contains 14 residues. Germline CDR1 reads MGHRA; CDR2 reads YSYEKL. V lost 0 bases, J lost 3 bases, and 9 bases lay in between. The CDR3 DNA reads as TGCGCCAGCAGCCAAGAAAAGGGGAGCTACGAGCAGTACTTC. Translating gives CASSQEKGSYEQYF.

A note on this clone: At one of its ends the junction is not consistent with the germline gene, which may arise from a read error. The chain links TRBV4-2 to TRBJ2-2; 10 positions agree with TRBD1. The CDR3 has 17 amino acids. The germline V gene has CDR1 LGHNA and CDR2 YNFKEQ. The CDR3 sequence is CASRHPTGGGNTGELFF. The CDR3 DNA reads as TGTGCCAGCCGCCACCCGACAGGGGGCGGGAACACCGGGGAGCTGTTTTTT.

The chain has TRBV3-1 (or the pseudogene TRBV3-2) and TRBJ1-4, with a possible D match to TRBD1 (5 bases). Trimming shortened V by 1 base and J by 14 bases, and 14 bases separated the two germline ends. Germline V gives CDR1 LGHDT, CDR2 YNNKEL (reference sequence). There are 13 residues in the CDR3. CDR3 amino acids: CASSQAGTSWLFF. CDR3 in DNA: TGTGCCAGCAGCCAAGCCGGGACTTCATGGCTGTTTTTT.

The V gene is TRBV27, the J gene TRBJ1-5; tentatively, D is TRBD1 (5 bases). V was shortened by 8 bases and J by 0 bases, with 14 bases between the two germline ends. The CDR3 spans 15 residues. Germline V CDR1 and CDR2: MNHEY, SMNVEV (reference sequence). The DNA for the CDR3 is TGTGCCAGCCGCTTGAGACAGAATAGCAATCAGCCCCAGCATTTT. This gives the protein CASRLRQNSNQPQHF.

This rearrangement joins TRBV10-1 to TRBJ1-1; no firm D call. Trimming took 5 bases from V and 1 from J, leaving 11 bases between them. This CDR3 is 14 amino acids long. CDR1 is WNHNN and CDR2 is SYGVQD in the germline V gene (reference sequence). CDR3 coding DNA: TGCGCCAGCAGTTCCCGCGGGCCGAACACTGAAGCTTTCTTT. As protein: CASSSRGPNTEAFF.

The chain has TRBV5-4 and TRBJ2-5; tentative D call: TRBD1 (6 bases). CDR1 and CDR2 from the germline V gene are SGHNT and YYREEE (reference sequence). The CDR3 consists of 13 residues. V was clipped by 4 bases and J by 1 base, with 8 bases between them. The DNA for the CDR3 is TGTGCCAGCAGCAGACAGGCCCAAGAGACCCAGTACTTC. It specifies CASSRQAQETQYF.

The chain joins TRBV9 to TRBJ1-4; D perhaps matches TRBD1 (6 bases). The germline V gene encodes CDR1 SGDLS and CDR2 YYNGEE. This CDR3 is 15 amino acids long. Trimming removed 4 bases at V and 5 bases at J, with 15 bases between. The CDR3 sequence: CASSPGTLGNEKLFF. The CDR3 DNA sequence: TGTGCCAGCAGCCCTGGGACACTCGGGAATGAAAAACTGTTTTTT.

The DNA of the CDR3 is TGTGCCAGTAGCCTACCGGGACAGGGGAACGGTTACGAGCAGTACTTC. It specifies CASSLPGQGNGYEQYF. The chain has TRBV19 and TRBJ2-7, with 10 positions matching TRBD1. Trimming removed 6 bases from V and 4 bases from J; junction bases left unmatched: 12. The germline gives CDR1 LNHDA, CDR2 SQIVND (reference sequence). This CDR3 is built from 16 residues.

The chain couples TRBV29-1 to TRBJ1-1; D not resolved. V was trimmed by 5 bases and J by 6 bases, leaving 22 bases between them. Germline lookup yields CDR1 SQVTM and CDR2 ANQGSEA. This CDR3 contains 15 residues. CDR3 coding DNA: TGCAGCGTTCTCCCAACTTCGTCAGTAGTTGCTGAAGCTTTCTTT. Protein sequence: CSVLPTSSVVAEAFF.

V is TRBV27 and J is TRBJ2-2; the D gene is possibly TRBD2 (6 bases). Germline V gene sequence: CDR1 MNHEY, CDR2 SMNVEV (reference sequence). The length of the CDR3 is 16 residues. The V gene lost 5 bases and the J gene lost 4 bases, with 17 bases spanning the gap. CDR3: CASSPPGASVTGELFF. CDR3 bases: TGTGCCAGCAGTCCACCCGGGGCTAGCGTCACCGGGGAGCTGTTTTTT.

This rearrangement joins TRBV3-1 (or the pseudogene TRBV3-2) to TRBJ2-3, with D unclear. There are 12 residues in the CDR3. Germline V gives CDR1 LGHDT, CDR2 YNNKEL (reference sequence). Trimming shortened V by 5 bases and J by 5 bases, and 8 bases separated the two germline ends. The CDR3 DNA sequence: TGTGCCAGCAGCTTCCACGGAGATACGCAGTATTTT. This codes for CASSFHGDTQYF.

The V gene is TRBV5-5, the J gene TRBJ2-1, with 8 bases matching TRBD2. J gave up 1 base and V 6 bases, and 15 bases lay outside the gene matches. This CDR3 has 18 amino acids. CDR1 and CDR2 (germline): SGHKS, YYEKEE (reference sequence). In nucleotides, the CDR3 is TGTGCCAGCACAATGGGAAGGGCTAGCGGGCAGTCCTACAATGAGCAGTTCTTC. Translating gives CASTMGRASGQSYNEQFF.

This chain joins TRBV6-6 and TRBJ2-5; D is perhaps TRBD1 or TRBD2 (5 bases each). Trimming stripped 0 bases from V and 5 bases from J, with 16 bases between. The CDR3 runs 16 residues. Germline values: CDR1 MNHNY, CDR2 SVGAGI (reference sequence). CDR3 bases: TGTGCCAGCAGTTACTCGCGAGGGGTGGGTCGGGAGACCCAGTACTTC. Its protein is CASSYSRGVGRETQYF.

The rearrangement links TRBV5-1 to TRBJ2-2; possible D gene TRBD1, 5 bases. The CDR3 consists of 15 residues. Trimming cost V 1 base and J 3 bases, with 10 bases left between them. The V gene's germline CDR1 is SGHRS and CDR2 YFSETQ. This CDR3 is CASSLMGQDTGELFF. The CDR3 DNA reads TGCGCCAGCAGCTTGATGGGGCAGGACACCGGGGAGCTGTTTTTT.

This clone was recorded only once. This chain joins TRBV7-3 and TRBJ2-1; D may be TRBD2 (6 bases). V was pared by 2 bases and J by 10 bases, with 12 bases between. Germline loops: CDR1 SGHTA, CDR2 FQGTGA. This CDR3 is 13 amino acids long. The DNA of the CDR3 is TGTGCCAGCAGCTTAGGGGGTCGGGAGGAGCAGTTCTTC. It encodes CASSLGGREEQFF.

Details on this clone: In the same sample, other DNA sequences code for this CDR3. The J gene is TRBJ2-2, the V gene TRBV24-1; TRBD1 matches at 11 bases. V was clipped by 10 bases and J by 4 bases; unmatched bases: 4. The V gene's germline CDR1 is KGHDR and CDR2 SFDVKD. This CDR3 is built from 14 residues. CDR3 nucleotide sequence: TGTGCCACTCGCGGACAGGGGGCCACCGGGGAGCTGTTTTTT. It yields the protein CATRGQGATGELFF.

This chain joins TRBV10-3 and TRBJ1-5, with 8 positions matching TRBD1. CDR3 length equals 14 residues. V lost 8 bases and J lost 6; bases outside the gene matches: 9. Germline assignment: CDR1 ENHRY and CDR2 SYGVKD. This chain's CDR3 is CAIGQQGGTQPQHF. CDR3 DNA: TGTGCCATCGGGCAACAGGGGGGTACTCAGCCCCAGCATTTT.

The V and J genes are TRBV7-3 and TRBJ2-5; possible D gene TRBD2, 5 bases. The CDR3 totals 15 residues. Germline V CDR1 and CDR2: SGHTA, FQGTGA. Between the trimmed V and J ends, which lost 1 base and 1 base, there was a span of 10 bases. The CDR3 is CASSLNRGPQETQYF. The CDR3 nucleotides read TGTGCCAGCAGCTTAAATCGAGGGCCCCAAGAGACCCAGTACTTC.

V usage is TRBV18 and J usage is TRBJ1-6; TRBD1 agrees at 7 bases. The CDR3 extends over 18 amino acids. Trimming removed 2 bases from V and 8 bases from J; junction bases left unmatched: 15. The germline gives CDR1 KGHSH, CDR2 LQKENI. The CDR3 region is CASSPDREHRFGDSPLHF. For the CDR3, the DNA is TGTGCCAGCTCACCAGACAGGGAACACCGGTTTGGGGATTCACCCCTCCACTTT.

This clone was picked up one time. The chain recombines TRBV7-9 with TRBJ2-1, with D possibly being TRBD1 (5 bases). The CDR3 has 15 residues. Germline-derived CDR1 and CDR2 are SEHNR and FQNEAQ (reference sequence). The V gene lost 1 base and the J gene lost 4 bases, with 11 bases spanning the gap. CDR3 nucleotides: TGTGCCAGCAGCTTAGGACCGACAGATTACAATGAGCAGTTCTTC. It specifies CASSLGPTDYNEQFF. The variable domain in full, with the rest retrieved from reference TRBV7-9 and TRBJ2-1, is DTGVSQNPRHKITKRGQNVTFRCDPISEHNRLYWYRQTLGQGPEFLTYFQNEAQLEKSRLLSDRFSAERPKGSFSTLEIQRTEQGDSAMYLCASSLGPTDYNEQFFGPGTRLTVL.

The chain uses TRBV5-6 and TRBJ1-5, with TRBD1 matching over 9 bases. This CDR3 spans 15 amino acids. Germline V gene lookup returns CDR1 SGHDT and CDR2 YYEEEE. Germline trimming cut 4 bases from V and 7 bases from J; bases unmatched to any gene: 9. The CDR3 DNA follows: TGTGCCAGCAGCCTCTGGACAGGGGTAGGACAGCCCCAGCATTTT. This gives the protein CASSLWTGVGQPQHF.

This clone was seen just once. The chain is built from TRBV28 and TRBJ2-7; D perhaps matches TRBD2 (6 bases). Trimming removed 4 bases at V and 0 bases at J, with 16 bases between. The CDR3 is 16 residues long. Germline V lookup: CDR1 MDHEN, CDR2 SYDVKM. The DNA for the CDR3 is TGTGCCAGCAGTTCCCTCCTGGGGAGGATCTCCTACGAGCAGTACTTC. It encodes CASSSLLGRISYEQYF.

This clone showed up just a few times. CDR3 in amino acids: CASTPPGGTYNEQFF. The CDR3, as DNA: TGTGCCAGCACCCCGCCCGGTGGAACCTACAATGAGCAGTTCTTC. J is TRBJ2-1 and V is TRBV5-4; no firm D call. This CDR3 contains 15 residues. Germline CDR1 reads SGHNT; CDR2 reads YYREEE (reference sequence). V lost 6 bases to trimming and J lost 2 bases, with 15 bases between them.